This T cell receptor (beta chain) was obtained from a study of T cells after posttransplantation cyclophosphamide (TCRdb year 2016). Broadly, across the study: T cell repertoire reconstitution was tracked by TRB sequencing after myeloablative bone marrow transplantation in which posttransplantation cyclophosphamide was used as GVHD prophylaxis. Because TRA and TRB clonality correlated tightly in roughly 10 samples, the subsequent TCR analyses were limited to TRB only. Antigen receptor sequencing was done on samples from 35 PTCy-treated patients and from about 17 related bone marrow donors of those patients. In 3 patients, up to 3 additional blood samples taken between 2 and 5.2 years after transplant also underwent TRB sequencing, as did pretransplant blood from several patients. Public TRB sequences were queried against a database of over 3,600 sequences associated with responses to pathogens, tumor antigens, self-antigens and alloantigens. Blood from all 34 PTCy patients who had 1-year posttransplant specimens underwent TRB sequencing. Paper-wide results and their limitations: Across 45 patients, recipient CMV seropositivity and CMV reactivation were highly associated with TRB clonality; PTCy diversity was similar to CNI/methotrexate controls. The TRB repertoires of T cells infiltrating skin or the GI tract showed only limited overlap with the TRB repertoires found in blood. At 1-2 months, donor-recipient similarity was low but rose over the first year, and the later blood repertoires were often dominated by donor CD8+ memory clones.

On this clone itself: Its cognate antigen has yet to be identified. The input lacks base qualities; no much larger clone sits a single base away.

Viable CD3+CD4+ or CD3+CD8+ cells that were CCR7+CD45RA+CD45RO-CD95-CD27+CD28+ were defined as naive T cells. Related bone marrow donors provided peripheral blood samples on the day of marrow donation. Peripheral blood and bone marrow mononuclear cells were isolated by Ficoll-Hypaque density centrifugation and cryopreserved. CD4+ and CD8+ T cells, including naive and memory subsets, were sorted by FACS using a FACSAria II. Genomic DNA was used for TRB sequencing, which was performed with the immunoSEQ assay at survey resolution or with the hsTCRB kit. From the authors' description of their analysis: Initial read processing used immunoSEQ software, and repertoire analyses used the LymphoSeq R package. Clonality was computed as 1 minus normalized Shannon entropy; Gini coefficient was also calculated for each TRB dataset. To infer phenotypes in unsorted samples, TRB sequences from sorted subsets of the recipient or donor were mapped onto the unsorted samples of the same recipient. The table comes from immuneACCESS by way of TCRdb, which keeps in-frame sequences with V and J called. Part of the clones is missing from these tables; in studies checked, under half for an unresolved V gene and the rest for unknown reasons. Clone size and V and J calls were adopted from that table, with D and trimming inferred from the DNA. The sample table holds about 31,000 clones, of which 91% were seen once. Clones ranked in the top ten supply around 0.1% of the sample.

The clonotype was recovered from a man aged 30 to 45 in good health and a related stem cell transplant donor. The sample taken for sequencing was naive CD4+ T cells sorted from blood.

The DNA is as follows: TGTGCCAGCAGCTCGGACATGGTGAACACTGAAGCTTTCTTT. This is translated as CASSSDMVNTEAFF. Here the chain combines TRBV7-9 and TRBJ1-1; a tentative D call is TRBD1 (5 bases match). According to the germline V gene (reference sequence), CDR1 reads SEHNR and CDR2 reads FQNEAQ. The germline ends are 9 bases apart after V is trimmed by 4 bases and J by 0 bases. The CDR3 measures 14 amino acids from cysteine to phenylalanine. The read is trimmed to its CDR3 DNA, 42 bases read in frame from base 1.